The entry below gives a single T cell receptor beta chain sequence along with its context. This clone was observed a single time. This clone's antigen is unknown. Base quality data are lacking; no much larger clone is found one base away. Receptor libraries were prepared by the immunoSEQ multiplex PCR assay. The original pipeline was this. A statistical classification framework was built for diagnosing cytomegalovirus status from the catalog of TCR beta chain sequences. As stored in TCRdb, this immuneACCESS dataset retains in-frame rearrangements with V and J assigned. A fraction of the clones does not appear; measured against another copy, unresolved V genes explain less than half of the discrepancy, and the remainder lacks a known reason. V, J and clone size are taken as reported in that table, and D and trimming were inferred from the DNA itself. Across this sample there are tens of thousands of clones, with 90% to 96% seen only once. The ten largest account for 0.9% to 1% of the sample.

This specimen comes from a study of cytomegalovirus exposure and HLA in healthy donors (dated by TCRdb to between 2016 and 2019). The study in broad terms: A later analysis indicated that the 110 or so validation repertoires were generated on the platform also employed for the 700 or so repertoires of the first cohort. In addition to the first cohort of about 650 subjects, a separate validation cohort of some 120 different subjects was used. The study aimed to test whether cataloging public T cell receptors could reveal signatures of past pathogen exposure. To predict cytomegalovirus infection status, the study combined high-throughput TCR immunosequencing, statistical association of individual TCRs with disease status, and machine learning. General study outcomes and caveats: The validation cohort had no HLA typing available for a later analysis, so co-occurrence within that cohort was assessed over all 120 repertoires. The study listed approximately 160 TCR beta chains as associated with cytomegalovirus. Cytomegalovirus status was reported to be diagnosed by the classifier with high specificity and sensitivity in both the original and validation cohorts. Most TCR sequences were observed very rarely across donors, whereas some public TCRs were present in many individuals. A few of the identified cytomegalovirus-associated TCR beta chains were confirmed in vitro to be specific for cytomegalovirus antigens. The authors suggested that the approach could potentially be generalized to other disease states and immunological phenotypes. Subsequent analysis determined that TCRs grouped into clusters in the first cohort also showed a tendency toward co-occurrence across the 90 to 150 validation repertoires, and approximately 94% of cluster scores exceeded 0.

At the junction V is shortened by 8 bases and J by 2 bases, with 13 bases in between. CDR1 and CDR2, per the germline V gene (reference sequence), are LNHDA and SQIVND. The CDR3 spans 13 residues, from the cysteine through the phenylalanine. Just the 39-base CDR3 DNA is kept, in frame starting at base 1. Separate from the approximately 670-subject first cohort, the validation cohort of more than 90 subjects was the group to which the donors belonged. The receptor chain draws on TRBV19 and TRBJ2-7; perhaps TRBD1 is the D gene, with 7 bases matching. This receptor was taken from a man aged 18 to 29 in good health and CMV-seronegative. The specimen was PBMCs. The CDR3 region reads CASAAGQTYEQYF. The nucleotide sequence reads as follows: TGTGCCAGTGCCGCGGGACAGACCTACGAGCAGTACTTC. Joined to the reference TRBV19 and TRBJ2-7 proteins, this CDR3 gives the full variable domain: DGGITQSPKYLFRKEGQNVTLSCEQNLNHDAMYWYRQDPGQGLRLIYYSQIVNDFQKGDIAEGYSVSREKKESFPLTVTSAQKNPTAFYLCASAAGQTYEQYFGPGTRLTVT.